This is a list of T cell receptor beta chains from one sample in a study of PD-1 blockade in classical Hodgkin lymphoma. Assay: immunoSEQ multiplex PCR; the TCRdb copy retains only in-frame clones and omits some. The table lists under 110,000 clones, around 88% of them singletons. Sequenced material: peripheral blood mononuclear cells (PBMCs), taken before the second cycle of nivolumab. Every receptor here comes from a human donor with classical Hodgkin lymphoma. CDR3s include the opening cysteine and the closing phenylalanine or tryptophan. D genes are given only for firm matches. Clone size is shown for a subset of rows, as once, few, many or a class of expanded clone.

D: NA; J: TRBJ1-3; V: TRBV19; size: NA; length: 14; CDR3: CASSMVGGGNTIYF; DNA: TGTGCCAGTAGTATGGTTGGGGGTGGAAACACCATATATTTT
D: TRBD2; J: TRBJ2-7; V: TRBV19; size: NA; length: 16; CDR3: CASSTRTSGGSYEQYF; DNA: TGTGCCAGTAGTACAAGGACTAGCGGGGGATCCTACGAGCAGTACTTC
D: NA; J: TRBJ2-2; V: TRBV19; size: NA; length: 16; CDR3: CASTSGRGRNTGELFF; DNA: TGTGCCAGTACGTCTGGGAGGGGGCGGAACACCGGGGAGCTGTTTTTT
D: TRBD1; J: TRBJ2-7; V: TRBV29-1; size: NA; length: 13; CDR3: CSVERGPAYEQYF; DNA: TGCAGCGTTGAGAGGGGGCCAGCCTACGAGCAGTACTTC
D: NA; J: TRBJ2-3; V: TRBV9; size: NA; length: 14; CDR3: CASSGERGTDTQYF; DNA: TGTGCCAGCAGCGGAGAGCGGGGCACAGATACGCAGTATTTT
D: NA; J: TRBJ1-5; V: TRBV19; size: NA; length: 15; CDR3: CASSVGPSMDQPQHF; DNA: TGTGCCAGTAGTGTTGGGCCGTCTATGGATCAGCCCCAGCATTTT
D: NA; J: TRBJ1-4; V: TRBV18; size: NA; length: 12; CDR3: CASSSRNEKLFF; DNA: TGTGCCAGCTCATCACGGAATGAAAAACTGTTTTTT
D: NA; J: TRBJ2-2; V: TRBV6-1; size: NA; length: 17; CDR3: CASSVPYGPTNTGELFF; DNA: TGTGCCAGCAGTGTGCCATATGGCCCGACGAACACCGGGGAGCTGTTTTTT
D: TRBD2; J: TRBJ2-5; V: TRBV6-1; size: NA; length: 15; CDR3: CASSERLAGSPTQYF; DNA: TGTGCCAGCAGTGAACGGCTAGCGGGGTCCCCCACCCAGTACTTC
D: NA; J: TRBJ2-7; V: TRBV6-6; size: NA; length: 14; CDR3: CASSYNPQGNEQYF; DNA: TGTGCCAGCAGTTACAATCCCCAGGGTAACGAGCAGTACTTC
D: NA; J: TRBJ2-2; V: TRBV30; size: NA; length: 14; CDR3: CAWIEQFNTGELFF; DNA: TGTGCCTGGATCGAACAGTTCAACACCGGGGAGCTGTTTTTT
D: NA; J: TRBJ1-1; V: TRBV28; size: NA; length: 14; CDR3: CASSFARSNTEAFF; DNA: TGTGCCAGCAGTTTCGCCAGATCGAACACTGAAGCTTTCTTT
D: NA; J: TRBJ2-2; V: TRBV11-3; size: NA; length: 16; CDR3: CASSPTGPQNTGELFF; DNA: TGTGCCAGCAGCCCTACAGGGCCGCAAAACACCGGGGAGCTGTTTTTT
D: NA; J: TRBJ1-2; V: TRBV4-3; size: NA; length: 13; CDR3: CASSQNFGRGYTF; DNA: TGCGCCAGCAGCCAGAACTTCGGGAGGGGCTACACCTTC
D: NA; J: TRBJ2-5; V: TRBV15; size: NA; length: 12; CDR3: CATSREVETQYF; DNA: TGTGCCACCAGCAGGGAGGTAGAGACCCAGTACTTC
D: NA; J: TRBJ2-1; V: TRBV20-1; size: NA; length: 11; CDR3: CSARGDFEQFF; DNA: TGCAGTGCTAGAGGGGACTTTGAGCAGTTCTTC
D: TRBD2; J: TRBJ2-1; V: TRBV7-8; size: NA; length: 13; CDR3: CASSLGGLNEQFF; DNA: TGTGCCAGCAGCTTAGGGGGACTAAATGAGCAGTTCTTC
D: NA; J: TRBJ2-1; V: TRBV19; size: once; length: 12; CDR3: CASRGNYNEQFF; DNA: TGTGCCAGTAGGGGGAATTACAATGAGCAGTTCTTC
D: NA; J: TRBJ1-2; V: TRBV7-9; size: NA; length: 11; CDR3: CASRPPDKNTF; DNA: TGTGCCAGCAGACCACCGGACAAGAACACCTTC